This T cell receptor beta chain comes out of a study of T cell responses to AZD1222 COVID-19 vaccine (dated by TCRdb to about 2021). At the level of the whole study: AZD1222 recipients with second doses at about 4 weeks or about 12 weeks were pooled, because spike-specific TCR depth and breadth did not differ between schedules. TCR sequencing covered 233 trial participants: 207 given two doses of AZD1222 and 26 given two doses of MenACWY control vaccine. Trial participants were enrolled into age subgroups of 18-55, 56-69 and 70-plus years, which contained approximately 150, 28 and 58 TCR-sequenced participants, respectively.

The CDR3 regions of human TCRbeta chains were analyzed by immunosequencing. Turning to the authors' computational methods: TCRs in the repertoires were compared against a reference library of SARS-CoV-2-specific TCRs that had been generated with the MIRA antigen-specificity platform. Breadth meant the fraction of unique TCRs that were SARS-CoV-2-associated, whereas depth meant the fraction of total T cells that were SARS-CoV-2-associated. Using the MIRA data, each spike-specific TCR was mapped to the spike region that the TCR reacts to and placed in a CD4 or CD8 class. Log10-transformed breadth and depth values were compared by one-way ANOVA with Sidak's multiple comparisons tests. Sourced from immuneACCESS, this table was stored by TCRdb with only in-frame sequences that have V and J called. A share of the clones is absent; for the studies checked, an unresolved V gene accounts for under half, and the remainder has no known explanation. V, J and clone size reflect that table, while D and trimming were determined from the DNA. The sample records roughly 120,000 clones, about 80% of which are singletons. The top ten clonotypes cover roughly 10% of the sample.

The study at large found these results: A significant rise in spike-specific TCR breadth and depth was observed after two AZD1222 doses relative to day 0 and relative to MenACWY recipients. Conclusions about previously exposed vaccinees were limited because only a handful of AZD1222 recipients were SARS-CoV-2 seropositive at baseline. Participants were mostly white British, with more females than males. The authors suggested clonal diversity may have been underestimated. The 56-69-year group was small, and its depth increase did not reach significance, likely because of low power. No day 14 peak-response samples were available, so repertoires were characterized only after the peak T cell response. Reportedly, almost half of the unique spike-specific TCRs recognized epitopes lying outside the regions that are mutated in the B.1.351 and B.1.1.7 variants. Vaccine-associated CD4 TCRs spanned the whole spike protein, with dominant responses in regions 160-218 and 743-854.

Taken with the paper, the label for time point translates to: baseline before first vaccination. Vaccinee samples were obtained from the UK trials COV001 and COV002, which included a single-blind randomized controlled phase 2/3 trial of AZD1222 (ChAdOx1 nCoV-19) in healthy adults. For TCRbeta chain sequencing, PBMC samples from trial participants were taken at day 0 and at day 28 after the second dose. A remark on this clone: Its recognized antigen is unknown. There are no base qualities to consult, and no much larger clone falls within one base.

Sequences were derived from peripheral blood, sampled on day 0 of AZD1222 vaccination. This clonotype was sampled from an adult in good health.

The DNA reads TGCGCCAGCAGCTCGACTAGCGGGAGGGCAGATACGCAGTATTTT. The resulting protein is CASSSTSGRADTQYF. This chain joins TRBV5-1 to TRBJ2-3, and 14 junction bases match TRBD2. Clipping removes 3 bases from V and 4 bases from J, with 1 as the unmatched junction base count. From the cysteine through the phenylalanine, the CDR3 covers 15 amino acids. Only the CDR3 DNA stays, 45 bases, in frame from base 1. CDR1 is given as SGHRS and CDR2 as YFSETQ, both from the germline V gene.